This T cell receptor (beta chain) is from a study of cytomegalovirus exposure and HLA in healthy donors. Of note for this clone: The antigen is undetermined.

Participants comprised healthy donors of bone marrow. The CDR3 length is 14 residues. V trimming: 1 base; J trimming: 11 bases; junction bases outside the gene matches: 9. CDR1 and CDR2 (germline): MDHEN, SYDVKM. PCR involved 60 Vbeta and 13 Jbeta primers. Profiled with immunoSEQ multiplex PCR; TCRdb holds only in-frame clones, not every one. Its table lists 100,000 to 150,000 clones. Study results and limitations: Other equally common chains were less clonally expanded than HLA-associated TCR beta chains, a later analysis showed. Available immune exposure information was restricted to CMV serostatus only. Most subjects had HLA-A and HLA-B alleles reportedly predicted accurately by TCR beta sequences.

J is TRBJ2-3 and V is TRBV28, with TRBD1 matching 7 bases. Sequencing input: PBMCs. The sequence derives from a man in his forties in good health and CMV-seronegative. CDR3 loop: CASSLYSWDSKQYF. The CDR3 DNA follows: TGTGCCAGCAGTTTATATTCTTGGGACAGTAAGCAGTATTTT.